The rows below give T cell receptor beta chains drawn from one sample of a study of long-term antiretroviral therapy in people with HIV. Profiling relied on immunoSEQ multiplex PCR, and the TCRdb table lists in-frame clones only, not all of them. The sample holds 26,000 or so clones, roughly 90% seen once. The material sequenced was unsorted PBMCs, taken 2 years after starting antiretroviral therapy. These receptors all come from a middle-aged man with HIV. Each CDR3 is given with its conserved first and last residue. The D gene is left open where the match is weak. A row's size may be missing; if present it is once, few, many or a size class.

CDR3 DNA	CDR3 protein	clone size	D gene	V gene	J gene
TGTGCCAGCAGCCCGGGACTCCGAGGGAATGAGCAGTTCTTC	CASSPGLRGNEQFF	NA	NA	TRBV5-4	TRBJ2-1
TGCGCCAGCAGTCTGGGGGGACTAGCGGGTCCCTCCTACGAGCAGTACTTC	CASSLGGLAGPSYEQYF	NA	TRBD2	TRBV5-1	TRBJ2-7
TGTGCTAGCAGCCCTGGGGGGGGCACCGGGGAGCTGTTTTTT	CASSPGGGTGELFF	few	TRBD2	TRBV7-7	TRBJ2-2
TGTGCCAGCAGCTCGATAACAGATGAAAAACTGTTTTTT	CASSSITDEKLFF	NA	NA	TRBV5-5	TRBJ1-4
TGTGCCACCAGCAGAGGGGGAGATACGCAGTATTTT	CATSRGGDTQYF	NA	NA	TRBV15	TRBJ2-3
TGTGCCAGCAGCTCCTCTCTGCGCAGGGACTACAATGAGCAGTTCTTC	CASSSSLRRDYNEQFF	NA	NA	TRBV11-2	TRBJ2-1
TGTGCCAGCAGCTTGGACGCAACTAATGAAAAACTGTTTTTT	CASSLDATNEKLFF	once	NA	TRBV11-2	TRBJ1-4
TGCGCCAGCAGCTTGGACAGGCCGCGGGATGAGCAGTTCTTC	CASSLDRPRDEQFF	NA	NA	TRBV5-1	TRBJ2-1
TGTGCCAGCAGCCCTAGCGGTAACACAGATACGCAGTATTTT	CASSPSGNTDTQYF	NA	TRBD2	TRBV5-5	TRBJ2-3
TGTGCCAGCAGTTTGTCGACAGCTAATCAGCCCCAGCATTTT	CASSLSTANQPQHF	NA	NA	TRBV28	TRBJ1-5
TGTGCCAGCAGCGAAAACACCGGGGAGCTGTTTTTT	CASSENTGELFF	NA	NA	TRBV9	TRBJ2-2
TGTGCCAGCAGCCCATTCAGGGGGCGCGCCACCGGGGAGCTGTTTTTT	CASSPFRGRATGELFF	NA	TRBD1	TRBV7-9	TRBJ2-2
TGTGCCAGCAGCTTATCCCCCGGGCGGGGAGTTGGAAACACCATATATTTT	CASSLSPGRGVGNTIYF	NA	NA	TRBV11-2	TRBJ1-3
TGTGCCACCAGCTCCTATAATGAGCAGTTCTTC	CATSSYNEQFF	NA	NA	TRBV15	TRBJ2-1
TGTGCCAGCAGCTTACAGGGGAATCAGCCCCAGCATTTT	CASSLQGNQPQHF	once	NA	TRBV7-2	TRBJ1-5
TGTGCCAGCAGTAGACAGGGGGCCTGGGAGCAGTACTTC	CASSRQGAWEQYF	NA	TRBD1	TRBV6-5	TRBJ2-7
TGTGCCAGTACCTCGGGAGGGGAGCTGTTTTTT	CASTSGGELFF	NA	NA	TRBV19	TRBJ2-2
TGTGCCAGCAGCTTGGACAGGGGATTAGGCTACACCTTC	CASSLDRGLGYTF	NA	TRBD1	TRBV5-4	TRBJ1-2
TGTGCCAGCAGTTTAGAAGGGGACTTAGCTGGAAACACCATATATTTT	CASSLEGDLAGNTIYF	NA	NA	TRBV28	TRBJ1-3
TGTGCCTGGAGTAGGGGCAGCGAGAACACTGAAGCTTTCTTT	CAWSRGSENTEAFF	NA	NA	TRBV30	TRBJ1-1
TGCGCCAGCAGCTCCGGGACAGGAAATTCACCCCTCCACTTT	CASSSGTGNSPLHF	NA	TRBD1	TRBV5-1	TRBJ1-6
TGTGCCAGCAGTCGGAGCCAAACTGGTAGCTATGGCTACACCTTC	CASSRSQTGSYGYTF	NA	NA	TRBV6-5	TRBJ1-2
TGTGCCAGCTCCCCGGGGCAGGCCACCAATCAGCCCCAGCATTTT	CASSPGQATNQPQHF	NA	NA	TRBV18	TRBJ1-5
TGTGCCAGCAGTGAGGGGACTTACTTTAGGTCAGAGACCCAGTACTTC	CASSEGTYFRSETQYF	NA	NA	TRBV25-1	TRBJ2-5
TGTGCCAGCGGCGGGAACTACAATGAGCAGTTCTTC	CASGGNYNEQFF	NA	NA	TRBV27	TRBJ2-1
TGTGCCAGCACCAGGACAGGGAATGGCTACACCTTC	CASTRTGNGYTF	NA	TRBD1	TRBV6-5	TRBJ1-2
TGTGCCAGCTCTCGAAGGCCGGGAAGTGGCTACACCTTC	CASSRRPGSGYTF	few	NA	TRBV27	TRBJ1-2
TGCGCCAGCAGCCAAGGGCAGGGGATTTTGTCTGGAAACACCATATATTTT	CASSQGQGILSGNTIYF	NA	NA	TRBV4-3	TRBJ1-3
TGTGCCAGCAGCGGGGGGACTAGCGGGAGGGTCAATGAGCAGTTCTTC	CASSGGTSGRVNEQFF	NA	TRBD2	TRBV5-6	TRBJ2-1
TGTGCCAGCAGCTTAGTGTCAGTTAGCAATCAGCCCCAGCATTTT	CASSLVSVSNQPQHF	once	NA	TRBV7-2	TRBJ1-5